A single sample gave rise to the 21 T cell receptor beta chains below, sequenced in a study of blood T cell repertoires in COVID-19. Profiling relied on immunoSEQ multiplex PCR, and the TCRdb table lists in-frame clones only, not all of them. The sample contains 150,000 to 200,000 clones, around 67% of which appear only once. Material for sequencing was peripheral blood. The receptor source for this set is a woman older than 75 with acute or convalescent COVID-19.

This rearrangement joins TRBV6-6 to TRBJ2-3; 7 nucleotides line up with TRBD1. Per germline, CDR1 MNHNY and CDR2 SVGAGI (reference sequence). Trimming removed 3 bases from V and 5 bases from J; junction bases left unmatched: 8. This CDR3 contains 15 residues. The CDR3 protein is CASSYSRQGRDTQYF. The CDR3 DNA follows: TGTGCCAGCAGTTATTCCCGACAGGGACGAGATACGCAGTATTTT.

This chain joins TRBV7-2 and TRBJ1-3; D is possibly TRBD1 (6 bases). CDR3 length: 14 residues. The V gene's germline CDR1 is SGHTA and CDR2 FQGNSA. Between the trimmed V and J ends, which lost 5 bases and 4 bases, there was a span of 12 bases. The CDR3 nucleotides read TGTGCCAGCAGCCCTCACGGGACAGGAAACACCATATATTTT. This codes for CASSPHGTGNTIYF.

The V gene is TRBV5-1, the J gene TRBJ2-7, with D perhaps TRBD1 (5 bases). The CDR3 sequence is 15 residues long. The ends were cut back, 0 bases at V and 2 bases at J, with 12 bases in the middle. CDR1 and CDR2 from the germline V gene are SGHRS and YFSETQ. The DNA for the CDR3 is TGCGCCAGCAGCTTGGTCGCAGGGTCGACCTACGAGCAGTACTTC. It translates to CASSLVAGSTYEQYF.

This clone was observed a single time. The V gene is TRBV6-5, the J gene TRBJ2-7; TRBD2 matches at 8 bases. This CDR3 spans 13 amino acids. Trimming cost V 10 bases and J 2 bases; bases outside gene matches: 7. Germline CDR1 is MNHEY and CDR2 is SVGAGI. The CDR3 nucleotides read TGTGCCACCAAACGAGCGGGAGCCTACGAGCAGTACTTC. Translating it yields CATKRAGAYEQYF.

The CDR3: CASSPHGGEGSDTGELFF. In DNA, the CDR3 is TGTGCCAGCAGCCCCCATGGGGGGGAAGGGTCCGACACCGGGGAGCTGTTTTTT. The rearrangement uses TRBV7-3 and TRBJ2-2; 7 bases align to TRBD2. Germline V CDR1 and CDR2: SGHTA, FQGTGA. J gave up 3 bases and V 5 bases, and 15 bases lay outside the gene matches. CDR3 length: 18 amino acids.

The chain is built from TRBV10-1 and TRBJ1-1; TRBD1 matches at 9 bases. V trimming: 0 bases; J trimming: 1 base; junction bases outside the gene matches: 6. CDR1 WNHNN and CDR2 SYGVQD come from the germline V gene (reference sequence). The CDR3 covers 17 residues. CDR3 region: CASSESSATGGNTEAFF. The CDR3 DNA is TGCGCCAGCAGTGAGTCCTCCGCGACAGGGGGGAACACTGAAGCTTTCTTT.

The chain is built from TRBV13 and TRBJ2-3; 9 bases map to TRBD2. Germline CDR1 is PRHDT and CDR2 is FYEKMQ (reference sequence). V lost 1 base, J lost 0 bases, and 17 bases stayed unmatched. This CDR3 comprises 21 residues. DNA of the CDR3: TGTGCCAGCAGCTTAGAATGGGGAATGGTAGCGGGAGAGTTGAGCACAGATACGCAGTATTTT. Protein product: CASSLEWGMVAGELSTDTQYF.

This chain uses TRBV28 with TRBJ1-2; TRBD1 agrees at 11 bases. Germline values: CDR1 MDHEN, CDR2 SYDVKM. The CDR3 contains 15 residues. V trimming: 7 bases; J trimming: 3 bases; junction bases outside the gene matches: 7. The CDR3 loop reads CASTNPGQGDYGYTF. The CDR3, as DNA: TGTGCCAGCACCAACCCGGGACAGGGGGACTATGGCTACACCTTC.

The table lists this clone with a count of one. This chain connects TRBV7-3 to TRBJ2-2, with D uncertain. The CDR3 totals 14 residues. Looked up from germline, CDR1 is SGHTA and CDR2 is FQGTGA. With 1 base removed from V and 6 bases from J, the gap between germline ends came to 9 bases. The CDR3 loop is CASSLNTESGELFF. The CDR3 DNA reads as TGTGCCAGCAGCTTAAATACAGAATCCGGGGAGCTGTTTTTT.

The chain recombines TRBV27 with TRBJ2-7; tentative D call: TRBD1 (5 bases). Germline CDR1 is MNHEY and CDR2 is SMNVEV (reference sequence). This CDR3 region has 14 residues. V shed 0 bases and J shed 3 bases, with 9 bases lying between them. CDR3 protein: CASSLSRQNYEQYF. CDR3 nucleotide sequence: TGTGCCAGCAGTTTATCGAGACAGAACTACGAGCAGTACTTC.

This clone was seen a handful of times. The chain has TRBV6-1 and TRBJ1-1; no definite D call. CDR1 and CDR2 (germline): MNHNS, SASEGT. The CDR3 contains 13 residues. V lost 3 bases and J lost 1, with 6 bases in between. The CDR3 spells CASSDNRNTEAFF. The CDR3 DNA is TGTGCCAGCAGTGACAATAGGAACACTGAAGCTTTCTTT.

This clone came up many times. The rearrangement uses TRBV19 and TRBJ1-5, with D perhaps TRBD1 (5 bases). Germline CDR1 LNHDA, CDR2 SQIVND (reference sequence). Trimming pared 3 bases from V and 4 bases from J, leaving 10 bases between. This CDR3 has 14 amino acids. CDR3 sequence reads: CASSIRVGNQPQHF. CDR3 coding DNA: TGTGCCAGTAGTATCAGGGTAGGGAATCAGCCCCAGCATTTT.

The CDR3 region is CASSPDISGEKLFF. The DNA of the CDR3 is TGTGCCAGCAGCCCCGACATTAGCGGTGAAAAACTGTTTTTT. The chain recombines TRBV3-1 (or the pseudogene TRBV3-2) with TRBJ1-4; D ambiguous. The germline V gene encodes CDR1 LGHDT and CDR2 YNNKEL (reference sequence). The CDR3 runs to 14 residues. V was trimmed by 4 bases and J by 7 bases, leaving 13 bases between them.

The CDR3 region has the DNA TGTGCCAGCAAGAGCACCGGGACAGGGGATTCCGGGGAGCTGTTTTTT. Translated: CASKSTGTGDSGELFF. The chain recombines TRBV19 with TRBJ2-2; 10 bases fit TRBD1. Germline V CDR1 and CDR2: LNHDA, SQIVND (reference sequence). The V and J ends lost 9 bases and 6 bases, in that order; junction bases with no gene match: 13. The CDR3 is made up of 16 amino acids.

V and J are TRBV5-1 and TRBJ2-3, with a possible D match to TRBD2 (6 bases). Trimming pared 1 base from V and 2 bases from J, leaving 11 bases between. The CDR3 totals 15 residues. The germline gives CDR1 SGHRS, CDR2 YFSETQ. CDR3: CASSLSAGATDTQYF. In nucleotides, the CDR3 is TGCGCCAGCAGCTTGTCAGCGGGTGCCACAGATACGCAGTATTTT.

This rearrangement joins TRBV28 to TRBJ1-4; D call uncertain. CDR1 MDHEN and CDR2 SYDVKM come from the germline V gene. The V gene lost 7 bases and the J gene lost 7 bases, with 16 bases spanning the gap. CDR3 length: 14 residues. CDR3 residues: CASNSGFLGEKLFF. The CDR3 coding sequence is TGTGCCAGCAACTCGGGGTTCTTGGGTGAAAAACTGTTTTTT.

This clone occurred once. The CDR3 protein is CASSPSSYNEQFF. CDR3 coding DNA: TGTGCCAGCAGTCCTAGTTCCTACAATGAGCAGTTCTTC. The rearrangement links TRBV11-3 to TRBJ2-1; D remains unclear. The CDR3 spans 13 residues. Between the trimmed V and J ends, which lost 6 bases and 1 base, there was a span of 7 bases. Germline CDR1 and CDR2: SGHNT and YENEEA.

In DNA, the CDR3 is TGTGCCAGCAGTAGCCACCTAGTCTACGAGCAGTACTTC. Translated, it gives CASSSHLVYEQYF. This sequence joins TRBV28 and TRBJ2-7; D remains unclear. With 5 bases removed from V and 3 bases from J, the gap between germline ends came to 11 bases. The V gene's germline CDR1 is MDHEN and CDR2 SYDVKM. The CDR3 runs to 13 residues. Supplemented by reference TRBV28 and TRBJ2-7, the full variable domain reads DVKVTQSSRYLVKRTGEKVFLECVQDMDHENMFWYRQDPGLGLRLIYFSYDVKMKEKGDIPEGYSVSREKKERFSLILESASTNQTSMYLCASSSHLVYEQYFGPGTRLTVT.

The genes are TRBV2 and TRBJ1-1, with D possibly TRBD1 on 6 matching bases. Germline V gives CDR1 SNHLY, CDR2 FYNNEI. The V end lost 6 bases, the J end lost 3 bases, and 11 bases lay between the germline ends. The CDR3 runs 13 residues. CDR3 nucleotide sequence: TGTGCCAGCAGGCCGAACAGGGACACTGAAGCTTTCTTT. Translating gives CASRPNRDTEAFF.

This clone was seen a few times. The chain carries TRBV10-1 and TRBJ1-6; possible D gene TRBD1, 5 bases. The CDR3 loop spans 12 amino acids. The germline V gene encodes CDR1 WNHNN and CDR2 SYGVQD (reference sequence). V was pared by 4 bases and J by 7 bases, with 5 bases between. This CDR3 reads CASSAGNSPLHF. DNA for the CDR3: TGCGCCAGCAGTGCAGGGAATTCACCCCTCCACTTT.

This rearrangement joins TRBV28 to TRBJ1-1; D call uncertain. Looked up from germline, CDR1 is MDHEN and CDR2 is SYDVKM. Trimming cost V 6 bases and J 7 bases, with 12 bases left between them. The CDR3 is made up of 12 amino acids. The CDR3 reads CASRTREIEAFF. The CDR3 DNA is TGTGCCAGCAGGACCCGGGAGATTGAAGCTTTCTTT.